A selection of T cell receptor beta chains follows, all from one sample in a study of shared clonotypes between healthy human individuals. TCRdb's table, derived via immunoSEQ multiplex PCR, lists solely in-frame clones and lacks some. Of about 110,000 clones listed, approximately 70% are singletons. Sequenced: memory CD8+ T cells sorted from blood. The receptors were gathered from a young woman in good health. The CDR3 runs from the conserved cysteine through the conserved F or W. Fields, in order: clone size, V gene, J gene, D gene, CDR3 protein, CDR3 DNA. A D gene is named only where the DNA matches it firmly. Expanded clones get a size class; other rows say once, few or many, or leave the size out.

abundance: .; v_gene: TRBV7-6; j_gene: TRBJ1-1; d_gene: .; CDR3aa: CAGFGLVDTEAFF; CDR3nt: TGTGCCGGGTTCGGTCTGGTGGACACTGAAGCTTTCTTT
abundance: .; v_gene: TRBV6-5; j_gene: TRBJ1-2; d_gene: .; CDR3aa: CASSYSGGALDYGYTF; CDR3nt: TGTGCCAGCAGTTACTCGGGGGGGGCCTTGGACTATGGCTACACCTTC
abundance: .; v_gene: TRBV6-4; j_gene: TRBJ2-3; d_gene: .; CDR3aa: CAGSDPESGSGTDTQYF; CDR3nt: TGTGCCGGCAGTGACCCCGAGTCCGGGAGTGGCACAGATACGCAGTATTTT
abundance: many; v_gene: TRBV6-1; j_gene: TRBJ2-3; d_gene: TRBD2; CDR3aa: CASSDLAGGSDTQYF; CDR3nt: TGTGCCAGCAGTGACCTAGCGGGAGGATCCGATACGCAGTATTTT
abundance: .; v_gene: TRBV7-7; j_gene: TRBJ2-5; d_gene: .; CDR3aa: CASSPSPPTRGETQYF; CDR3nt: TGTGCCAGCAGCCCTAGCCCCCCAACTAGGGGTGAGACCCAGTACTTC
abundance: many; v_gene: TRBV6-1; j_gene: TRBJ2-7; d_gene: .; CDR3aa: CASSEEDSASYEQYF; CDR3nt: TGTGCCAGCAGTGAAGAGGATAGCGCTTCCTACGAGCAGTACTTC
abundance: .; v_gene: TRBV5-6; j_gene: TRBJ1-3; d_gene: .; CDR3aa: CASSLIMGVTGNTIYF; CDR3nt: TGTGCCAGCAGCTTGATAATGGGGGTAACTGGAAACACCATATATTTT
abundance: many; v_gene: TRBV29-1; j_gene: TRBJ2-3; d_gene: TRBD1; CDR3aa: CSVELPLDRGTTDTQYF; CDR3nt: TGCAGCGTTGAACTCCCTCTGGACAGGGGAACCACAGATACGCAGTATTTT
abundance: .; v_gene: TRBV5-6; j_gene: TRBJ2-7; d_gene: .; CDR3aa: CASSLGRGLSYEQYF; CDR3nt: TGTGCCAGCAGCTTGGGTCGGGGGTTGTCCTACGAGCAGTACTTC
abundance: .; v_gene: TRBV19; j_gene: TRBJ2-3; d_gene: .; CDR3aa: CASSSNYPTDTQYF; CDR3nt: TGTGCCAGTAGTAGTAACTACCCCACAGATACGCAGTATTTT
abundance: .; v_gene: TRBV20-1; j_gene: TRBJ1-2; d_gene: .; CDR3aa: CSRDTYYGYTF; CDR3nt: TGCAGTCGGGACACCTACTATGGCTACACCTTC
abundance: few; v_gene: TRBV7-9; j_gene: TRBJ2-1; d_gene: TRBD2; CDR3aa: CASSEWGGSSYNEQFF; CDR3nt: TGTGCCAGCAGTGAGTGGGGCGGGAGTTCCTACAATGAGCAGTTCTTC
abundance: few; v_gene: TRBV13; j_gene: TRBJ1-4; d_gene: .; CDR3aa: CASTERGLANEKLFF; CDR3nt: TGTGCCAGCACCGAGAGGGGCCTGGCTAATGAAAAACTGTTTTTT
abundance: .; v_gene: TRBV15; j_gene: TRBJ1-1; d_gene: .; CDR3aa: CATSRDKGAEAFF; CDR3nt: TGTGCCACCAGCAGAGATAAAGGGGCTGAAGCTTTCTTT
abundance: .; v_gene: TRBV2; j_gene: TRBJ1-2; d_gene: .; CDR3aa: CASRDPDKVNYGYTF; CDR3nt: TGTGCCAGCAGAGACCCTGACAAGGTTAACTATGGCTACACCTTC
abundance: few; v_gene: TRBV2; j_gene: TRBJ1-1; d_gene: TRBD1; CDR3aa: CASSDEGQGQTEAFF; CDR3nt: TGTGCCAGCAGTGACGAGGGACAGGGGCAAACTGAAGCTTTCTTT
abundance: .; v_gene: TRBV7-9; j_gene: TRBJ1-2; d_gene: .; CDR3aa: CASSPRTDNYGYTF; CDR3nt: TGTGCCAGCAGCCCCCGTACCGATAACTATGGCTACACCTTC
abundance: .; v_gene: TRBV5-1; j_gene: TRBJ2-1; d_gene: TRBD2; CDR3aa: CASSLDPSGNSYNEQFF; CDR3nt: TGCGCCAGCAGCTTGGACCCTAGCGGGAACTCCTACAATGAGCAGTTCTTC
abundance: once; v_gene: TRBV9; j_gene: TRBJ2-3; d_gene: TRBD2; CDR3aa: CASALAGGSDTQYF; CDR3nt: TGTGCCAGCGCCTTAGCGGGAGGGAGCGATACGCAGTATTTT
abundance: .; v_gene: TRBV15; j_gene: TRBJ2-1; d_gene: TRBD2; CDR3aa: CATSAALLAGEDEQFF; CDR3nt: TGTGCCACCAGTGCAGCCCTCCTTGCGGGAGAGGATGAGCAGTTCTTC
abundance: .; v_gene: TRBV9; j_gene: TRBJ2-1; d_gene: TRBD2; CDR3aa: CASSVTRTSEVNEQFF; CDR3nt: TGTGCCAGCAGCGTAACTCGGACTAGCGAAGTCAATGAGCAGTTCTTC
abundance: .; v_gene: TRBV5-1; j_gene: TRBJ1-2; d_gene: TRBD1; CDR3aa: CASSLAPGTGMYGYTF; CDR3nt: TGCGCCAGCAGCTTGGCCCCCGGGACAGGGATGTATGGCTACACCTTC
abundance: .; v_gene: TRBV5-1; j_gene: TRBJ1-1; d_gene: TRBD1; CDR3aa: CASSWDRTEAFF; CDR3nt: TGCGCCAGCAGCTGGGACAGGACTGAAGCTTTCTTT
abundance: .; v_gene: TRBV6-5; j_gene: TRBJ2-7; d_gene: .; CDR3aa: CASSYQDRAGEQYF; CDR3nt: TGTGCCAGCAGTTACCAGGACAGAGCGGGGGAGCAGTACTTC
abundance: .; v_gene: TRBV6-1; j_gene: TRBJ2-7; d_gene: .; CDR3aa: CASSEIPQGLYEQYF; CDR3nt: TGTGCCAGCAGTGAAATTCCCCAGGGATTGTACGAGCAGTACTTC
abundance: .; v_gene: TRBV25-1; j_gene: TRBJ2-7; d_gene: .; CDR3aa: CASTGASHEQYF; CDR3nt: TGTGCCAGCACAGGGGCTTCCCACGAGCAGTACTTC
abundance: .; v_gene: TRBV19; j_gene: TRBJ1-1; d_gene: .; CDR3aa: CASSIQGLPNTEAFF; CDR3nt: TGTGCCAGTAGTATCCAGGGCTTACCGAACACTGAAGCTTTCTTT
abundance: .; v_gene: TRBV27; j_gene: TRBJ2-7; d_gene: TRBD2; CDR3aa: CASSPTLAGSSYEQYF; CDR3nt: TGTGCCAGCAGTCCGACTCTAGCGGGGAGCTCCTACGAGCAGTACTTC
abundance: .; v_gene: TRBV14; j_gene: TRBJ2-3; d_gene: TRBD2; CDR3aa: CASSPLRTRPSGADTQYF; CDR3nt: TGTGCCAGCAGCCCACTGCGGACCCGGCCTAGCGGAGCAGATACGCAGTATTTT
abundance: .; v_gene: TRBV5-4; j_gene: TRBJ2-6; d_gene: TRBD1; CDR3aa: CASSLSDRGTSGANVLTF; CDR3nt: TGTGCCAGCAGCTTGTCGGACAGGGGAACGTCTGGGGCCAACGTCCTGACTTTC
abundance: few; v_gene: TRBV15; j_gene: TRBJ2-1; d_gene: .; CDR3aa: CATSRTQGEYNEQFF; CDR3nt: TGTGCCACCAGCAGAACCCAGGGAGAATACAATGAGCAGTTCTTC
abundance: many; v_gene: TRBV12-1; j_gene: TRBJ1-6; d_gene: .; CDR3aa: CASSFAHANNSPLHF; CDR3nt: TGTGCCAGCAGCTTTGCCCATGCGAATAATTCACCCCTCCACTTT
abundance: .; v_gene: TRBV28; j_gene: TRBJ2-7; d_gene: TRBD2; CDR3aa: CASSLGTSGYEQYF; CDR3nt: TGTGCCAGCAGTTTGGGGACTAGCGGCTACGAGCAGTACTTC
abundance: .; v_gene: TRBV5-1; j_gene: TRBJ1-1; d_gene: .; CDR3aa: CASSLVTRRGRLNTEAFF; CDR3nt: TGCGCCAGCAGCTTGGTGACGAGAAGGGGTCGTTTGAACACTGAAGCTTTCTTT
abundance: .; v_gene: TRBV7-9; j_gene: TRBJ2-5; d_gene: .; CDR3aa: CASSTTGAQETQYF; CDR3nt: TGTGCCAGCAGCACTACAGGCGCCCAAGAGACCCAGTACTTC
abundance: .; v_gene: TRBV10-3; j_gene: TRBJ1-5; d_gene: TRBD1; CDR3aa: CAISESRGGESNQPQHF; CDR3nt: TGTGCCATCAGTGAGTCGCGAGGGGGCGAGAGCAATCAGCCCCAGCATTTT
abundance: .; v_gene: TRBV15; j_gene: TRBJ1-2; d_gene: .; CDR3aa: CATSRDPLAGGYTF; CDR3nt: TGTGCCACCAGCAGAGATCCACTTGCGGGAGGCTACACCTTC
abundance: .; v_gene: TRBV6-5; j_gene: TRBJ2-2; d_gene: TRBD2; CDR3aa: CASSPTSDTGELFF; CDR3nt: TGTGCCAGCAGCCCGACTAGCGATACCGGGGAGCTGTTTTTT
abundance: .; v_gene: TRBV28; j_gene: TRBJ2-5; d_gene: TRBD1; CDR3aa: CASSWSQGWKETQYF; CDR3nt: TGTGCCAGCAGTTGGTCACAGGGGTGGAAAGAGACCCAGTACTTC
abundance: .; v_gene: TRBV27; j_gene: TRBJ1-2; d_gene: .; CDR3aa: CASSFGGGHGYTF; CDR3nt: TGTGCCAGCAGTTTCGGGGGCGGCCATGGCTACACCTTC
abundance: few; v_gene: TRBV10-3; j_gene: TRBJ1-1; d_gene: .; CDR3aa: CAISESRQITPNTEAFF; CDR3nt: TGTGCCATCAGTGAGTCGAGACAGATTACCCCGAACACTGAAGCTTTCTTT
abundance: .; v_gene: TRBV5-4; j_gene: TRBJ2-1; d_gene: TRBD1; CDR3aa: CASSLGQGYNEQFF; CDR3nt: TGTGCCAGCAGCTTGGGACAGGGCTACAATGAGCAGTTCTTC
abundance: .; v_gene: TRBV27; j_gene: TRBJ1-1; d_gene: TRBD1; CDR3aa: CASSLGSGGVENTEAFF; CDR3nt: TGTGCCAGCAGTTTAGGATCAGGGGGAGTAGAGAACACTGAAGCTTTCTTT
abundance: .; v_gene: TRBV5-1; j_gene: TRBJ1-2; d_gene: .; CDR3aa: CASSLDLGAYGYTF; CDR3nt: TGCGCCAGCAGCTTGGATTTGGGGGCTTATGGCTACACCTTC
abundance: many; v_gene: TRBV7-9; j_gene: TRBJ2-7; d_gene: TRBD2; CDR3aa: CASSHFSGSSPYEQYF; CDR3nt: TGTGCCAGCAGCCATTTTAGCGGGAGCTCTCCCTACGAGCAGTACTTC
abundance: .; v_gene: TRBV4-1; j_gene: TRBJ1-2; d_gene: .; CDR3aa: CASSHLIRGKFYGYTF; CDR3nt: TGCGCCAGCAGCCACTTAATACGGGGGAAATTCTATGGCTACACCTTC
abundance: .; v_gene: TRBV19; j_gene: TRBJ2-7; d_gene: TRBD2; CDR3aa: CASSPGGRGLAGVYEQYF; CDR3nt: TGTGCCAGTAGCCCCGGAGGCAGGGGACTAGCGGGAGTTTACGAGCAGTACTTC
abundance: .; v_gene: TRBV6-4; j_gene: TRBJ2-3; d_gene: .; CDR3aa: CASSVDEVADTQYF; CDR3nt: TGTGCCAGCAGTGTGGACGAGGTGGCAGATACGCAGTATTTT
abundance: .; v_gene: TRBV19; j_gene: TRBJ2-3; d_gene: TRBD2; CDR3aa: CASRPLAGDTDTQYF; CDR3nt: TGTGCCAGTAGACCGCTAGCGGGGGACACAGATACGCAGTATTTT
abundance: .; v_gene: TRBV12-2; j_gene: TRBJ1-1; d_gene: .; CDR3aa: CATPRAGPRGITEAFF; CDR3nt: TGTGCCACCCCACGCGCGGGCCCCAGGGGTATCACTGAAGCTTTCTTT
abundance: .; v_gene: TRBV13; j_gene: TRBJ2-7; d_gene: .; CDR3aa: CASSRRDRSSLHEQYF; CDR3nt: TGTGCCAGCAGCAGGAGGGACCGAAGCTCCCTCCACGAGCAGTACTTC
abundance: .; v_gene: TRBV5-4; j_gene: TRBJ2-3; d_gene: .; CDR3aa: CASSAWQGPLGDTQYF; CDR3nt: TGTGCCAGCAGCGCCTGGCAGGGGCCCCTAGGAGATACGCAGTATTTT